This note documents a single T cell receptor (beta chain) sequence. This record belongs to a study of tumor-infiltrating lymphocytes in oesophageal squamous cell carcinoma. Germline V gene data show CDR1 as SGHTA and CDR2 as FQGTGA. V was cut by 2 bases and J by 6 bases, with 14 bases left in between. CDR3 size: 15 residues. MiXCR, run by TCRdb on the PCR reads, gives a single entry per CDR3 protein. This sample has around 12,000 distinct CDR3 sequences, with roughly 50% found just once. The receptor was isolated from a male donor with esophageal squamous cell carcinoma. Input material: esophageal tumor tissue. The rearrangement links TRBV7-3 to TRBJ2-4, with D possibly being TRBD1 or TRBD2 (5 bases each). DNA for the CDR3: TGTGCCAGCAGCTTAGGGGACGGAAAAGGAAACATTCAGTACTTC. It codes for CASSLGDGKGNIQYF.